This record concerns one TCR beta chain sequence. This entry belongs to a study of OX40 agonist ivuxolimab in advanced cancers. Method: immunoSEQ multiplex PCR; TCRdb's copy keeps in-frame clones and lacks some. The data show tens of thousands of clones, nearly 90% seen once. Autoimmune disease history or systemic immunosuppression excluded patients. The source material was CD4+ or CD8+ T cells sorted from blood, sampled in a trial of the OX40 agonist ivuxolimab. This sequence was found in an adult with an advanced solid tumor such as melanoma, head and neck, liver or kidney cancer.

The CDR3 here is CASTTWRGVSGNTIYF. In DNA, the CDR3 is TGTGCCAGCACTACTTGGCGGGGGGTCTCTGGAAACACCATATATTTT. The chain links TRBV28 to TRBJ1-3, with D possibly being TRBD1 (5 bases). The CDR3 has 16 residues. The V and J ends lost 7 bases and 0 bases respectively, with 16 bases between them. Germline-derived CDR1 and CDR2 are MDHEN and SYDVKM.